One and the same sample provided the 26 T cell receptor beta chains below, sequenced in a study of blood T cells in healthy people across ages. It was with a sample-barcoded 5' primer and a J-beta primer mix that a second PCR of about 6 to 11 cycles was run. One entry per CDR3 protein results from TCRdb running MiXCR on the 5' RACE reads. The sample includes roughly 410,000 distinct CDR3 sequences, about 49% of them seen just once. Sequencing input: blood. All receptors derive from a man aged 60 to 75 in good health.

The CDR3 spells CASRRTGGTDMQYF. The CDR3 DNA reads TGTGCCAGCAGAAGGACAGGGGGCACAGATATGCAATATTTT. The chain recombines TRBV12-3 or TRBV12-4 with TRBJ2-3, with 11 bases that match TRBD1. The CDR3 is made up of 14 amino acids. The V gene end was trimmed by 6 bases and the J gene end by 15 bases; junction bases not matched to a gene: 14.

This clonotype occurred a few times. The chain carries TRBV18 and TRBJ2-3; 10 bases match TRBD2. The V segment lost 3 bases and the J segment 2 bases; nucleotides outside the gene matches: 5. Germline CDR1 reads KGHSH; CDR2 reads LQKENI. This CDR3 has 16 amino acids. CDR3 sequence reads: CASSPTSGVPTDTQYF. CDR3 bases: TGTGCCAGCTCACCTACTAGCGGGGTGCCCACAGATACGCAGTATTTT.

The J gene is TRBJ1-1, the V gene TRBV18, with D unresolved. CDR1 KGHSH and CDR2 LQKENI come from the germline V gene. The CDR3 is 14 amino acids. Trimming cost V 3 bases and J 1 base, with 9 bases left between them. The CDR3 DNA follows: TGTGCCAGCTCACCGGGGATGGGGAACACTGAAGCTTTCTTT. This translates into CASSPGMGNTEAFF.

There are a few counts of this clonotype. The chain uses TRBV7-8 and TRBJ2-7; D unclear. This CDR3 has 12 amino acids. The ends were cut back, 5 bases at V and 0 bases at J, with 5 bases in the middle. Per germline, CDR1 SGHVS and CDR2 FQNEAQ. The chain's CDR3 is CASSRISYEQYF. The CDR3 DNA is TGTGCCAGCAGCCGCATCTCCTACGAGCAGTACTTC.

The genes are TRBV12-3 or TRBV12-4 and TRBJ2-1, with 7 bases lining up with TRBD2. The J call could be wrong; TRBJ2-7 is a better fit for the DNA end. This CDR3 has 14 residues. This chain's CDR3 is CASSSGTTYNEQYF. For the CDR3, the DNA is TGTGCCAGCAGTTCCGGGACTACCTACAATGAGCAGTACTTC.

The genes are TRBV6-2 or TRBV6-3 and TRBJ2-1, with TRBD1 matching 10 bases. The germline V gene has CDR1 MNHEY and CDR2 SVGEGT. With 0 bases clipped from V and 5 bases from J, the junction kept 4 bases outside the gene matches. The CDR3 length is 16 residues. The CDR3 here is CASSYSPDRGNNEQFF. CDR3 DNA: TGTGCCAGCAGTTACTCCCCGGACAGGGGGAACAATGAGCAGTTCTTC.

This clonotype was counted only a few times. The rearrangement joins TRBV4-2 to TRBJ1-6, with 10 bases matching TRBD1. The V and J ends lost 1 base and 9 bases, in that order; junction bases with no gene match: 6. The length of the CDR3 is 16 residues. Per germline, CDR1 LGHNA and CDR2 YNFKEQ. The chain's CDR3 is CASSQASGQGGSPLHF. Written as DNA, the CDR3 is TGTGCCAGCAGCCAAGCCTCAGGACAGGGGGGTTCACCCCTCCACTTT.

The chain has TRBV6-2 or TRBV6-3 and TRBJ2-7; TRBD1 matches at 9 bases. Germline assignment: CDR1 MNHEY and CDR2 SVGEGT. J was trimmed by 2 bases and V by 10 bases; bases with no gene match: 3. The CDR3 loop spans 12 amino acids. In DNA form, the CDR3 reads TGTGCCACTCGGACAGGGGCCTACGAGCAGTACTTC. Translating gives CATRTGAYEQYF.

CDR3 loop: CAGGTGRSYEQYF. The CDR3 DNA follows: TGTGCCGGGGGGACAGGGAGGTCCTATGAGCAGTACTTC. The chain employs TRBV2 and TRBJ2-4; 9 bases are a match to TRBD1. This CDR3 contains 13 residues. V lost 11 bases and J lost 13; bases outside the gene matches: 15. Per the germline V gene, CDR1 is SNHLY and CDR2 is FYNNEI.

In the case of this clonotype: At one end, the junction sequence differs from germline, possibly due to a read error. The rearrangement joins TRBV28 to TRBJ2-7, with 9 bases fitting TRBD1. This CDR3 comprises 15 residues. CDR1 MDHEN and CDR2 SYDVKM come from the germline V gene. This CDR3 reads CASAKPGQGTYVQYF. The CDR3 DNA follows: TGTGCCAGCGCAAAACCGGGACAGGGAACCTACGTGCAGTACTTC. The whole variable domain, remainder taken from reference TRBV28 and TRBJ2-7, is DVKVTQSSRYLVKRTGEKVFLECVQDMDHENMFWYRQDPGLGLRLIYFSYDVKMKEKGDIPEGYSVSREKKERFSLILESASTNQTSMYLCASAKPGQGTYVQYFGPGTRLTVT.

The chain couples TRBV20-1 to TRBJ2-1; perhaps D is TRBD1 or TRBD2 (6 bases each). V was clipped by 7 bases and J by 13 bases, with 20 bases between them. The CDR3 is 12 amino acids. Germline CDR1 and CDR2: DFQATT and SNEGSKA (reference sequence). The CDR3: CSGRGSGETQFF. The CDR3, as DNA: TGCAGTGGGAGGGGGAGTGGAGAGACCCAGTTCTTC.

V gene TRBV28 combines with J gene TRBJ1-1; D remains ambiguous. In germline, CDR1 is MDHEN, CDR2 SYDVKM. CDR3 length: 11 residues. V lost 2 bases and J 6 bases, leaving 4 bases between the germline ends. The CDR3 nucleotides are TGTGCCAGCAGTTTACCGCCTGAAGCTTTCTTT. Translation: CASSLPPEAFF.

Notes on this clonotype: Since a much larger clone is just one base distant, this may be a read error. The V call is TRBV12-3 or TRBV12-4, the J call TRBJ2-7; D perhaps matches TRBD2 (6 bases). The CDR3 is made up of 11 amino acids. Trimming shortened V by 10 bases and J by 12 bases, and 19 bases separated the two germline ends. The CDR3 protein is CATSDRETLYF. DNA for the CDR3: TGTGCCACCAGCGACCGGGAGACCCTGTACTTC.

The V call is TRBV4-3, the J call TRBJ2-1, with TRBD2 matching over 9 bases. The CDR3 has 16 residues. Per the germline V gene, CDR1 is LGHNA and CDR2 is YSLEER. V shed 1 base and J 7 bases; nucleotides not matched to a gene: 8. CDR3 in amino acids: CASSQGWLAGENEQFF. CDR3 in DNA: TGCGCCAGCAGCCAAGGGTGGTTAGCGGGAGAGAATGAGCAGTTCTTC.

The chain combines TRBV27 with TRBJ1-2; TRBD1 might be the D (6 bases). Germline CDR1 MNHEY, CDR2 SMNVEV (reference sequence). The CDR3 has 13 amino acids. V dropped 5 bases and J dropped 2 bases, with 9 bases sitting between them. The CDR3 reads CASSGTGNYGYTF. CDR3 DNA: TGTGCCAGCAGTGGAACAGGGAACTATGGCTACACCTTC.

This clonotype was seen at least ten times. The J gene is TRBJ2-3, the V gene TRBV6-2 or TRBV6-3, with unresolved D. V gave up 2 bases and J gave up 0 bases, with 9 bases separating them. CDR3 length: 15 residues. Germline lookup yields CDR1 MNHEY and CDR2 SVGEGT. The CDR3 here is CASSYQARSTDTQYF. The DNA for the CDR3 is TGTGCCAGCAGTTACCAGGCACGCAGCACAGATACGCAGTATTTT.

V is TRBV29-1 and J is TRBJ2-3; D possibly uses TRBD1 or TRBD2 (5 bases each). The CDR3 runs to 17 residues. V was pared by 7 bases and J by 0 bases, with 23 bases between. Germline V gene data show CDR1 as SQVTM and CDR2 as ANQGSEA. The CDR3 region has the DNA TGCAGCGCTAGAGAACTTCCGGGACGAGAGAGCACAGATACGCAGTATTTT. Amino acids: CSARELPGRESTDTQYF.

DNA for the CDR3: TGCGCCAGCAGCATAGGGGAGGGGGGCACAGATACGCAGTATTTT. It yields the protein CASSIGEGGTDTQYF. The chain has TRBV5-1 and TRBJ2-3; TRBD2 might be the D (7 bases). The V end lost 4 bases, the J end lost 1 base, and 13 bases lay between the germline ends. This CDR3 contains 15 residues. CDR1 SGHRS and CDR2 YFSETQ come from the germline V gene. Full variable domain (missing parts from reference TRBV5-1 and TRBJ2-3): KAGVTQTPRYLIKTRGQQVTLSCSPISGHRSVSWYQQTPGQGLQFLFEYFSETQRNKGNFPGRFSGRQFSNSRSEMNVSTLELGDSALYLCASSIGEGGTDTQYFGPGTRLTVL.

V is TRBV25-1 and J is TRBJ1-4; D perhaps matches TRBD1 (6 bases). The length of the CDR3 is 15 residues. CDR1 is MGHDK, CDR2 SYGVNS, per germline. V was shortened by 1 base and J by 0 bases, with 6 bases between the two germline ends. CDR3 in amino acids: CASSEWTATNEKLFF. CDR3 coding DNA: TGTGCCAGCAGTGAATGGACAGCAACTAATGAAAAACTGTTTTTT.

The chain couples TRBV3-1 to TRBJ2-1, with D perhaps TRBD1 or TRBD2 (5 bases each). Germline V gene sequence: CDR1 LGHDT, CDR2 YNNKEL (reference sequence). This CDR3 has 15 amino acids. V dropped 4 bases and J dropped 3 bases, with 13 bases sitting between them. The CDR3 sequence is CASSRPRGFYNEQFF. CDR3 DNA sequence: TGTGCCAGCAGCCGACCCCGGGGCTTCTACAATGAGCAGTTCTTC.

The chain combines TRBV9 with TRBJ2-1; 7 bases are shared with TRBD2. CDR3 size: 17 residues. Germline-derived CDR1 and CDR2 are SGDLS and YYNGEE. J was trimmed by 6 bases and V by 0 bases; bases with no gene match: 12. DNA for the CDR3: TGTGCCAGCAGCGTAGTAGGGGCCTGGGGGGGACGCAATGAGCAGTTCTTC. Its translation is CASSVVGAWGGRNEQFF.

The chain uses TRBV20-1 and TRBJ2-2, with D hard to call. The CDR3 is made up of 14 amino acids. Trimming removed 1 base from V and 4 bases from J, with 10 bases in between. The germline V gene encodes CDR1 DFQATT and CDR2 SNEGSKA (reference sequence). CDR3 residues: CSARGTAATGELFF. CDR3 DNA sequence: TGCAGTGCTAGAGGGACGGCTGCCACCGGGGAGCTGTTTTTT.

This rearrangement joins TRBV25-1 to TRBJ1-6, with 7 bases matching TRBD1. There are 16 residues in the CDR3. Trimming took 2 bases from V and 7 from J; bases not matched to a gene: 8. Germline V CDR1 and CDR2: MGHDK, SYGVNS. For the CDR3, the DNA is TGTGCCAGCAGTGAAGGTGGAGGACAGGTGAATTCACCCCTCCACTTT. This encodes CASSEGGGQVNSPLHF.

V usage is TRBV20-1 and J usage is TRBJ2-7; 8 nucleotides match TRBD1. Germline V gene sequence: CDR1 DFQATT, CDR2 SNEGSKA (reference sequence). J gave up 1 base and V 4 bases, and 9 bases lay outside the gene matches. This CDR3 has 15 amino acids. Here the CDR3 reads CSAINADRASYEQYF. CDR3 sequence (DNA): TGCAGTGCTATCAACGCGGACAGGGCTTCCTACGAGCAGTACTTC.

V and J are TRBV3-1 and TRBJ2-3; 11 bases match TRBD2. The CDR3 totals 18 residues. The germline V gene encodes CDR1 LGHDT and CDR2 YNNKEL (reference sequence). The J segment lost 2 bases and the V segment lost 4 bases, leaving 11 bases of the junction unmatched. Here the CDR3 reads CASSRTPRLAGNTDTQYF. The CDR3 nucleotides read TGTGCCAGCAGCCGAACCCCTAGACTAGCGGGGAACACAGATACGCAGTATTTT.

The sample holds many counts of this clonotype. V gene TRBV20-1 combines with J gene TRBJ1-1; D is perhaps TRBD1 (6 bases). This CDR3 comprises 13 residues. The germline V and J ends were trimmed by 1 base and 3 bases, with 9 bases remaining between them. Germline lookup yields CDR1 DFQATT and CDR2 SNEGSKA (reference sequence). The DNA of the CDR3 is TGCAGTGCTAGAGGGGACATCTACACTGAAGCTTTCTTT. It encodes CSARGDIYTEAFF.